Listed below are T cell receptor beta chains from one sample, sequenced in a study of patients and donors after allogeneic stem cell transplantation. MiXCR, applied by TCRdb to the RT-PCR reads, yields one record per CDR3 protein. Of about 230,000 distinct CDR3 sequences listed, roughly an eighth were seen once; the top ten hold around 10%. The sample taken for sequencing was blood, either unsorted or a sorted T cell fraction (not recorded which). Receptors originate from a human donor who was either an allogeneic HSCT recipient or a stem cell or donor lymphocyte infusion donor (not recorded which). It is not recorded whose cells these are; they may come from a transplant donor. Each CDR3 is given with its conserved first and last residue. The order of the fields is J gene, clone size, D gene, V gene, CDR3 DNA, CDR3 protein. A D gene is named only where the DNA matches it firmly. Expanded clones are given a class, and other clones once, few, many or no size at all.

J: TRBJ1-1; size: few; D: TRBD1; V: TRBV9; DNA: TGTGCCAGCACAAGGGGGACAGGGGGGCGCACTGAAGCTTTCTTT; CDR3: CASTRGTGGRTEAFF
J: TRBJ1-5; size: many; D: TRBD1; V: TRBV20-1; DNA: TGCAGTGCTAGTTTAGGGACAGTCAATCAGCCCCAGCATTTT; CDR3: CSASLGTVNQPQHF
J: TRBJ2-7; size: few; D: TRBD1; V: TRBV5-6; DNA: TGTGCCAGCGGGGAGCAGGGGGCGGGCTACGAGCAGTACTTC; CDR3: CASGEQGAGYEQYF
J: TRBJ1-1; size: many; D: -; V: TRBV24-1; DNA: TGTGCCACCAGTGATTTGCAAAAAGCTTTCTTT; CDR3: CATSDLQKAFF
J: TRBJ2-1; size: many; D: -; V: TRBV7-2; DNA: TGTGCCAGCAGCTCCACAGGGATGTATTCCAATGAGCAGTTCTTC; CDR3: CASSSTGMYSNEQFF
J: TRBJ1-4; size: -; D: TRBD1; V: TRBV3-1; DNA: TGTGCCAGCAGCCAGGTCGACAGGGGGCCTGAAAAACTGTTTTTT; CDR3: CASSQVDRGPEKLFF
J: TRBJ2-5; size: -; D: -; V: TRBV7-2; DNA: TGTGCCAGCAGTCGCCGAAGGGGGGGGCTGGAGACCCAGTACTTC; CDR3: CASSRRRGGLETQYF
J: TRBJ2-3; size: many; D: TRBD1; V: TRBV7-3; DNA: TGTGCCAGCAGCTTTCAGGGGGCACGTACAGATACGCAGTATTTT; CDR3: CASSFQGARTDTQYF
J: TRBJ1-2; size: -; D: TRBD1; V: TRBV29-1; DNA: TGCAGCGTTGCAGGGGGCGGGTTCTATGGCTACACCTTC; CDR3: CSVAGGGFYGYTF
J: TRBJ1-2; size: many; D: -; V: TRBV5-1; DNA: TGCGCCAGCAGCTTGGCTCCCAGGGAACTGGGAGGCTACACCTTC; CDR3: CASSLAPRELGGYTF
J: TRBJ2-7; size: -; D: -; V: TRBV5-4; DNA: TGTGCCAGCAGCTCCCCAAATAAGGAGCAGTACTTC; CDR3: CASSSPNKEQYF
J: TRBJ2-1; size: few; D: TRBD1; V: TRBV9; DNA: TGTGCCAGCAGCGCCGGGACAGGGGGTAACAATGAGCAGTTCTTC; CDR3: CASSAGTGGNNEQFF
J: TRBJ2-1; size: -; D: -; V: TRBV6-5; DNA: TGTGCCTGCAGCCGGGGTGGAGATGAGCAGTTCTTC; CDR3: CACSRGGDEQFF
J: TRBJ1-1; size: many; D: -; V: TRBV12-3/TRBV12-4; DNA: TGTGCCAGCACGTTCGGCAACGGGAACACTGAAGCTTTCTTT; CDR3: CASTFGNGNTEAFF
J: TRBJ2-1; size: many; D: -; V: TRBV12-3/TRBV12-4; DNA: TGTGCCAGCAGCCAGACCGGTAGTGAGCAGTTCTTC; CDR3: CASSQTGSEQFF
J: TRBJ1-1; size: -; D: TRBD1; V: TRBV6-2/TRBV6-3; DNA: TGTGCCAGCAGTTACCCCGGGACAGGGATTTATAACACTGAAGCTTTCTTT; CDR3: CASSYPGTGIYNTEAFF
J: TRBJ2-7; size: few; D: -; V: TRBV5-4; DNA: TGTGCCAGCAGCTTGAGTTTGGGGGGAGGCCACTACGAGCAGTACTTC; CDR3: CASSLSLGGGHYEQYF
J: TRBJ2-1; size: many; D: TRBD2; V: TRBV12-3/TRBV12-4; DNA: TGTGCCAGCAGTTTGTCGGGACTAGCGGGAGAGCAGTTCTTC; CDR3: CASSLSGLAGEQFF
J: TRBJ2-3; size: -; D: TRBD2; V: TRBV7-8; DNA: TGTGCCAGCAGCTTAGCGGTAGCGGGAGTCCCAGATACGCAGTATTTT; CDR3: CASSLAVAGVPDTQYF
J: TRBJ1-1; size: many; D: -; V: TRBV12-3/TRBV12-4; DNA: TGTGCCAGCAGACGCATGAACACTGAAGCTTTCTTT; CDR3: CASRRMNTEAFF
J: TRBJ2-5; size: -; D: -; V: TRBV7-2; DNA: TGTGCCAGCAGCTTAGATGGTCGGGGCCAAGAGACCCAGTACTTC; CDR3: CASSLDGRGQETQYF
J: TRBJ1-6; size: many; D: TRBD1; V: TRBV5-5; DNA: TGTGCCAGCGAAAACAGGGGAATCTCACCCCTCCACTTT; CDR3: CASENRGISPLHF
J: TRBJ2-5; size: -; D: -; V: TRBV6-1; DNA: TGTGCCAGCAGTCCTTCGGGACGACGGCAAGAGACCCAGTACTTC; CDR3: CASSPSGRRQETQYF
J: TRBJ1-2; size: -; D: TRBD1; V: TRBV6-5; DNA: TGTGCCAGCAGTTTGGGACAGGGGTTCGGTGGCTACACCTTC; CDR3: CASSLGQGFGGYTF
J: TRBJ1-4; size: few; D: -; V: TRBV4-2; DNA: TGTGCCAGCAGAGAGGCTGGGGGTGACGAAAAACTGTTTTTT; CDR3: CASREAGGDEKLFF
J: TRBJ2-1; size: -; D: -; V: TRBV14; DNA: TGTGCCAGCAGCCAAGGATCGGTCTCTTACAATGAGCAGTTCTTC; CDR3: CASSQGSVSYNEQFF
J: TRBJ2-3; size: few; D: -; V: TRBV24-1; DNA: TGTGCCACTTCTATCCCGGCCACAGATACGCAGTATTTT; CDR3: CATSIPATDTQYF
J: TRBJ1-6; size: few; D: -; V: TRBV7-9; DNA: TGTGCCAGCAGCTTAGGCTCACCCCTCCACTTT; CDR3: CASSLGSPLHF
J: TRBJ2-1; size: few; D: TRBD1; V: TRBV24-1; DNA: TGTGCCACCAGTGAGGGGACAGGGGGTAATCAGTTCTTC; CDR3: CATSEGTGGNQFF
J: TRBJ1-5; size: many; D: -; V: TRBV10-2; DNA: TGCGCCAGCGCCGCCGGGACGGGTATACAGGATCAGCCCCAGCATTTT; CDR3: CASAAGTGIQDQPQHF
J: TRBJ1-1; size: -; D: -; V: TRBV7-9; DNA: TGTGCCAGCAGCTTAGTTAGGCAAATGAACACTGAAGCTTTCTTT; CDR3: CASSLVRQMNTEAFF
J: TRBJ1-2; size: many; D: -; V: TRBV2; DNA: TGTGCCAGCAGTGCAACTAATCGGGGCTACACCTTC; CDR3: CASSATNRGYTF
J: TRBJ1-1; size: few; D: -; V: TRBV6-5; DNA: TGTGCCAGCAATTACCTTAGGGGCACTGAAGCTTTCTTT; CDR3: CASNYLRGTEAFF
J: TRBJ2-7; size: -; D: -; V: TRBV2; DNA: TGTGCCAGCAGCGGGTGGCGGAGCTCCTACGAGCAGTACTTC; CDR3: CASSGWRSSYEQYF
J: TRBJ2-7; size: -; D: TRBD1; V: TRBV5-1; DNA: TGCGCCAGCAGCAAGACAGGGCGGGACGAGCAGTACTTC; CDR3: CASSKTGRDEQYF
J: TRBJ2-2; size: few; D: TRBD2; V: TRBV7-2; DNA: TGTGCCAGCAGCTTAGCAGCGGGGAGTTCCACCGGGGAGCTGTTTTTT; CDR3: CASSLAAGSSTGELFF
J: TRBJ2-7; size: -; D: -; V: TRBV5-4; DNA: TGTGCCAGCAGACCAGGGGGGGCAACCGAGCAGTACTTC; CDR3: CASRPGGATEQYF
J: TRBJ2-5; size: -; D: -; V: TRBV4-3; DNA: TGCGCCAGCAGCCAAGTAGGCGGGGAGACCCAGTACTTC; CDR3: CASSQVGGETQYF
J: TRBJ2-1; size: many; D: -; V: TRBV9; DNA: TGTGCCAGCAGCGGACAGGGACTCCCCGGGAATGAGCAGTTCTTC; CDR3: CASSGQGLPGNEQFF
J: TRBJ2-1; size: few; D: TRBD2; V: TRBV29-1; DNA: TGCAGCGTCCCGGACAGGGGACTAGCGGGGTCGAGCTCCTACAATGAGCAGTTCTTC; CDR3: CSVPDRGLAGSSSYNEQFF
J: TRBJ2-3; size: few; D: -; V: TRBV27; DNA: TGTGCCAGCAGTTTATTCGGTGTCGGGCTTGGCACAGATACGCAGTATTTT; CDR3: CASSLFGVGLGTDTQYF
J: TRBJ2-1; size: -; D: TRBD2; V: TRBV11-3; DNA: TGTGCCAGCAGCACCAGGACTAGCGGGAGGGCCTCGGATGAGCAGTTCTTC; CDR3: CASSTRTSGRASDEQFF
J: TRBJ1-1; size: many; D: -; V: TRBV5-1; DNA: TGCGCCAGCACTCTACGTCCAGGGAGCACTGAAGCTTTCTTT; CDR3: CASTLRPGSTEAFF
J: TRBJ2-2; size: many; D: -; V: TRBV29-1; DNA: TGCAGCGTGGGACAATGGAACACCGGGGAGCTGTTTTTT; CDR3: CSVGQWNTGELFF
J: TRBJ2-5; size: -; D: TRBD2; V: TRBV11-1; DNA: TGTGCCAGCAGCTCGCCCCGACTAGCGGGGGCGCAAGAGACCCAGTACTTC; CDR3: CASSSPRLAGAQETQYF
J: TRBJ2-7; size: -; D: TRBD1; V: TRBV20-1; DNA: TGCAGTGCTGGGGACAGTGGGGCCCTCGAGCAGTACTTC; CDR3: CSAGDSGALEQYF
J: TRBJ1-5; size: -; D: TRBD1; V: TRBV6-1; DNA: TGTGCCAGCAGGTCGGACAGGGGAAGCAATCAGCCCCAGCATTTT; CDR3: CASRSDRGSNQPQHF
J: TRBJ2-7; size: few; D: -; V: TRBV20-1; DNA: TGCAGTGCTAGAGTACAGCAGGCCTACGAGCAGTACTTC; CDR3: CSARVQQAYEQYF
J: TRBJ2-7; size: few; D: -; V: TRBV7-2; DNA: TGTGCCAGCAGCGTTCAAGCCCTCGGCGAGCAGTACTTC; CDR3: CASSVQALGEQYF
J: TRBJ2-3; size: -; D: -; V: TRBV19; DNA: TGTGCCAGTAGTATGGGGAGCCTGGGGTTACTTGATTATACGCAGTATTTT; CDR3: CASSMGSLGLLDYTQYF
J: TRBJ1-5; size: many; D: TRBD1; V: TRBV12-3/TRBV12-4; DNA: TGTGCCAGCAGCACGACAGGGTTTGGCAATCAGCCCCAGCATTTT; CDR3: CASSTTGFGNQPQHF
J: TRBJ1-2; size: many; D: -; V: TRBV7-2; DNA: TGTGCCAGCAGCCACGCTACAGATCCTAACTATGGCTACACCTTC; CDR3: CASSHATDPNYGYTF
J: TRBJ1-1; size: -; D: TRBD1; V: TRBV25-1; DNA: TGTGCCAGCAGTGAAGACAGGGGAACGACTGAAGCTTTCTTT; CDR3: CASSEDRGTTEAFF
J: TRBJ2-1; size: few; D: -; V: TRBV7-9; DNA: TGTGCCAGCAGCTTAGGAAGTAAGGATGAGCAGTTCTTC; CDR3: CASSLGSKDEQFF
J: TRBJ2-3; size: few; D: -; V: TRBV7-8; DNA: TGTGCCAGCAGCTTAGCAGATCCCCCCTTTGGCGGGGGCTCAGATACGCAGTATTTT; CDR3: CASSLADPPFGGGSDTQYF
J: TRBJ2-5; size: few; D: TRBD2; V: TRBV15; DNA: TGTGCCACCAGGGGGACTAACTCGGAGACCCAGTACTTC; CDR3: CATRGTNSETQYF
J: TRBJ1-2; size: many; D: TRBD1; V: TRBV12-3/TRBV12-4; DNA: TGTGCCAGCAGTAGGACAGGGTATGGCTACACCTTC; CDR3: CASSRTGYGYTF
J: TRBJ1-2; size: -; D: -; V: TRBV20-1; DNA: TGCAGTGCTAGAAGGCGAAACTATGGCTACACCTTC; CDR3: CSARRRNYGYTF
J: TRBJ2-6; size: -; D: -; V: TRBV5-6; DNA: TGTGCCAGCGGCTTTGGGGTAGACGGGGCCAACGTCCTGACTTTC; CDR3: CASGFGVDGANVLTF
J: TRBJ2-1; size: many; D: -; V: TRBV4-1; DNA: TGCGCCAGCAGCCAAGTGACCGCTAACAATGAGCAGTTCTTC; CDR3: CASSQVTANNEQFF